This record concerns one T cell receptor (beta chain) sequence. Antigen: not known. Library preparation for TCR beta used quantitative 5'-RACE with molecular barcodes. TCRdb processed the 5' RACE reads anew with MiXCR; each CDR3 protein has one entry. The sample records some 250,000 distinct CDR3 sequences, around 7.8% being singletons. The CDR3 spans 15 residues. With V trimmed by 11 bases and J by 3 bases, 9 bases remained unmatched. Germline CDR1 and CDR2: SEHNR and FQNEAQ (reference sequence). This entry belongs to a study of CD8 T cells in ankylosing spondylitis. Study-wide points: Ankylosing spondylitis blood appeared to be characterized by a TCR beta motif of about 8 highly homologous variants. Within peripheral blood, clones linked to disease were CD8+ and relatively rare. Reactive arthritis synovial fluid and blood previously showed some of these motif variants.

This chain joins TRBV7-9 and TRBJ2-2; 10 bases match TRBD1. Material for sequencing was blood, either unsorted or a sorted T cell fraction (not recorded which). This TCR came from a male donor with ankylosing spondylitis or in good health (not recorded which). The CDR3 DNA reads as TGTGCCTCCTCCAGGGGGACAGGGGACACCGGGGAGCTGTTTTTT. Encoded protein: CASSRGTGDTGELFF.